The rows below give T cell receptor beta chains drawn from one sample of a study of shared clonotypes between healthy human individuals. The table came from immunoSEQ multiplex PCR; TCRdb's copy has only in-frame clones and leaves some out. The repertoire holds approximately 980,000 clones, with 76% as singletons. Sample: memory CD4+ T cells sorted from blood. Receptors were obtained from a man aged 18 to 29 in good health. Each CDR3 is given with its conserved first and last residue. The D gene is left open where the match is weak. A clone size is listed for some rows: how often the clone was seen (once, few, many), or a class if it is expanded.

TGCGCCAGCAGCACAGGGAAGGGAGCTGGGGCCAACGTCCTGACTTTC	CASSTGKGAGANVLTF	.	.	TRBV5-1	TRBJ2-6
TGTGCCAGCAGTGAGGGGACTAGCGGGGGGGCTGGCACAGATACGCAGTATTTT	CASSEGTSGGAGTDTQYF	few	TRBD2	TRBV2	TRBJ2-3
TGTGCCAGCTCACCCAGCCCCAATCAGCCCCAGCATTTT	CASSPSPNQPQHF	.	.	TRBV18	TRBJ1-5
TGTGCCAGCATCCAGACTAGCGGGGGAAAAGAGACCCAGTACTTC	CASIQTSGGKETQYF	.	TRBD2	TRBV6-1	TRBJ2-5
TGTGCCAGCAGCCCACAGGGGGCGCGCACAGATACGCAGTATTTT	CASSPQGARTDTQYF	many	TRBD1	TRBV7-2	TRBJ2-3
TGTGCCAGCAGTGAAGCCCCCACAGGGGGCAAGAATGAGCAGTTCTTC	CASSEAPTGGKNEQFF	.	TRBD1	TRBV6-1	TRBJ2-1
TGTGCCAGCAGTTTATCGGCCGGCGGGAGTGGCCACAATGAGCAGTTCTTC	CASSLSAGGSGHNEQFF	.	TRBD2	TRBV28	TRBJ2-1
TGCGCCAGCAGGCTGAGCGAGGGTGAGCAGTTCTTC	CASRLSEGEQFF	.	.	TRBV5-1	TRBJ2-1
TGTGCCAGCCGTGGGGTAGGCATAGGGGAGCTGTTTTTT	CASRGVGIGELFF	once	.	TRBV2	TRBJ2-2
TGTGCCAGCAGTGAAGTCGCTAGCGGGATACCCGGGGAGCTGTTTTTT	CASSEVASGIPGELFF	.	TRBD2	TRBV2	TRBJ2-2
TGTGCCATCAGTGAGAGTGAGACTAGCGGGAGCGCCGGGGAGCTGTTTTTT	CAISESETSGSAGELFF	.	TRBD2	TRBV10-3	TRBJ2-2
TGTGCCAGCATTCTCACAGTCTCCACGGTTGGCACTGAAGCTTTCTTT	CASILTVSTVGTEAFF	.	.	TRBV2	TRBJ1-1
TGTGCCAGCAGCCTGGCCCCCCCGTTGCTGTACTTC	CASSLAPPLLYF	few	.	TRBV7-3	TRBJ2-7
TGCGCCAGCAGCTTGGGGCGACAGGGCCGTCCGGGTGAAGCTTTCTTT	CASSLGRQGRPGEAFF	once	TRBD1	TRBV5-1	TRBJ1-1
TGTGCCAGCAGCTTGGTGGGTCGGAGCGGGGCCAATGAGCAGTTCTTC	CASSLVGRSGANEQFF	.	TRBD2	TRBV5-6	TRBJ2-1
TGTGCCAGCAGCTTGGTTACCCAGTTAAGCTCCTACGAGCAGTACTTC	CASSLVTQLSSYEQYF	.	.	TRBV5-7	TRBJ2-7
TGCGCCAGCAGCCAAGAGGCGCGTTCAGGGGGCAATCAGCCCCAGCATTTT	CASSQEARSGGNQPQHF	once	.	TRBV4-1	TRBJ1-5
TGCGCCAGCAGCCCGGCTCAGACAGGGGGATTCGGAAGTGGCTACACCTTC	CASSPAQTGGFGSGYTF	.	TRBD1	TRBV5-1	TRBJ1-2
TGCGCCAGCAGCCAGAGCGGGACAGGGGCCTACGAGCAGTACTTC	CASSQSGTGAYEQYF	once	TRBD1	TRBV5-1	TRBJ2-7
TGTGCCAGCAGTTTAGTGGTCCCCAATGAGCAGTTCTTC	CASSLVVPNEQFF	.	.	TRBV28	TRBJ2-1
TGTGCCAGCTCTTCGACTAGCTTCGAGCAGTACTTC	CASSSTSFEQYF	.	TRBD2	TRBV18	TRBJ2-7
TGTGCCAGCAGCGTATTGCCCCGCGCAGACAATGGCTACACCTTC	CASSVLPRADNGYTF	.	.	TRBV6-5	TRBJ1-2
TGCGCCAGCAGCCGTGGGACTAGCGGGGTGATGAATGAGCAGTTCTTC	CASSRGTSGVMNEQFF	.	TRBD2	TRBV4-1	TRBJ2-1
TGCAGTGCTAGGATCCAGAGGGAACTCACCTTC	CSARIQRELTF	.	.	TRBV20-1	TRBJ1-2
TGTGCCAGCAGCGCTGAGGACCGAAATAATTCACCCCTCCACTTT	CASSAEDRNNSPLHF	.	.	TRBV21-1	TRBJ1-6
TGTGCCATCAGTGACATTGGCCGCCGTGGCACAGATACGCAGTATTTT	CAISDIGRRGTDTQYF	.	.	TRBV10-3	TRBJ2-3
TGTGCCAGCAGGCAGGGGACTCATGCGGAGACCCAGTACTTC	CASRQGTHAETQYF	.	.	TRBV7-2	TRBJ2-5
TGTGCCAGCAGCTTGCAGGGACCGAACACTGAAGCTTTCTTT	CASSLQGPNTEAFF	.	.	TRBV5-6	TRBJ1-1
TGTGCCAGCAGTTACGGGAGAGGGCTAGTAACAGATACGCAGTATTTT	CASSYGRGLVTDTQYF	.	.	TRBV6-5	TRBJ2-3
TGTGCCAGCAGTGAATTCGGCTCCAACACCATATATTTT	CASSEFGSNTIYF	.	.	TRBV25-1	TRBJ1-3
TGCGCCAGCAGCTCCCGAGCCAAGTTGCGGGGGGAACAAGAGACCCAGTACTTC	CASSSRAKLRGEQETQYF	.	TRBD2	TRBV5-1	TRBJ2-5
TGTGCCAGCTCACCAGACAGGGGCCAGCCCCAGCATTTT	CASSPDRGQPQHF	few	TRBD1	TRBV18	TRBJ1-5
TGTGCCAGCAGTGAGCGCGGACAGAGGCAGCCCCAGCATTTT	CASSERGQRQPQHF	.	.	TRBV6-1	TRBJ1-5
TGTGCCAGCAGCAAAGGGGGACCACACACAGATACGCAGTATTTT	CASSKGGPHTDTQYF	.	.	TRBV2	TRBJ2-3
TGTGCCAGCAGTTATTCTCACACTGAAGCTTTCTTT	CASSYSHTEAFF	few	.	TRBV6-5	TRBJ1-1
TGTGCCATCAGTAGACTAGCGGGGGACACAGATACGCAGTATTTT	CAISRLAGDTDTQYF	.	TRBD2	TRBV10-3	TRBJ2-3
TGTGCCAGCAGTTCGGACAGGGTAGGCCTAAATTGGGCCCTCCACTTT	CASSSDRVGLNWALHF	few	TRBD1	TRBV28	TRBJ1-6
TGTGCCAGCAGCTTAGCGGTTGGGGGCCACTATGGCTACACCTTC	CASSLAVGGHYGYTF	once	.	TRBV11-2	TRBJ1-2
TGTGCCAGCAGTCTTAGGGGCGGGAATCAGCCCCAGCATTTT	CASSLRGGNQPQHF	.	.	TRBV28	TRBJ1-5
TGTGCCAGCAGCGACCCGGACAGGTCTTTAGTCGAGCAGTACTTC	CASSDPDRSLVEQYF	.	TRBD1	TRBV5-4	TRBJ2-7
TGTGCCAGCAGCGCCTCTGGGGGGGAGACCCAGTACTTC	CASSASGGETQYF	.	.	TRBV9	TRBJ2-5
TGTGCCAGCAAGCAATCCCCTTCCCAGGCCTACGAGCAGTACTTC	CASKQSPSQAYEQYF	.	.	TRBV6-1	TRBJ2-7
TGCAGCGTTCCTTTGGGCGGGGGGGCCACAGATACGCAGTATTTT	CSVPLGGGATDTQYF	many	TRBD2	TRBV29-1	TRBJ2-3
TGTGCCAGCAGTAACAGGGGGAGCACCGGGGAGCTGTTTTTT	CASSNRGSTGELFF	.	TRBD1	TRBV2	TRBJ2-2
TGTGCCAGCAGGAAAACAGGGGGGGACCAAGAGACCCAGTACTTC	CASRKTGGDQETQYF	few	.	TRBV6-6	TRBJ2-5
TGCGCCAGCAGGAGGGGGGCGGGAGAAGTCAATGAGCAGTTCTTC	CASRRGAGEVNEQFF	.	.	TRBV4-1	TRBJ2-1
TGCGCCAGCAGCCAGGGACAGCAGAACACCGGGGAGCTGTTTTTT	CASSQGQQNTGELFF	.	TRBD1	TRBV5-1	TRBJ2-2
TGTGCCAGTAGTATGGGACGAATCTCTGGGGCCAACGTCCTGACTTTC	CASSMGRISGANVLTF	once	.	TRBV19	TRBJ2-6
TGTGCCAGCAGCTTGGTGGGTAGCGGGAGAACTGAGCAGTTCTTC	CASSLVGSGRTEQFF	few	TRBD2	TRBV5-4	TRBJ2-1
TGTGCCAGCTCACCGAGCAACTGGCGGGGGGGCCGCGACACCGGGGAGCTGTTTTTT	CASSPSNWRGGRDTGELFF	.	TRBD2	TRBV18	TRBJ2-2
TGTGCCGCTCAGGGGAGCAATCAGCCCCAGCATTTT	CAAQGSNQPQHF	.	.	TRBV10-3	TRBJ1-5
TGCGCCAGCAGCCCGGGACCCCACACAGATACGCAGTATTTT	CASSPGPHTDTQYF	.	.	TRBV5-1	TRBJ2-3
TGTGCCAGCAGCTCCGACAGGGGAAGCGTGAACACCATATATTTT	CASSSDRGSVNTIYF	once	TRBD1	TRBV5-4	TRBJ1-3